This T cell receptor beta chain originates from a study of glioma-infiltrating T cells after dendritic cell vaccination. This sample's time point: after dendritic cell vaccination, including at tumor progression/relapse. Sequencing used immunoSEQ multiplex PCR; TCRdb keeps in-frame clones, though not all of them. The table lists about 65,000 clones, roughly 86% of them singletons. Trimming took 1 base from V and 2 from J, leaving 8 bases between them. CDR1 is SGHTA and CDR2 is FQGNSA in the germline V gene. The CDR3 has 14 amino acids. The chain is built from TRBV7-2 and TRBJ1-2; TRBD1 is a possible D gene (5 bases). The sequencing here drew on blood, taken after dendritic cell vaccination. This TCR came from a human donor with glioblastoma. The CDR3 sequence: CASSLDRMNYGYTF. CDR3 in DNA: TGTGCCAGCAGCTTAGACAGGATGAACTATGGCTACACCTTC.